Listed here is a single T cell receptor (beta chain). Its antigen remains unknown. Assay used: immunoSEQ multiplex PCR; TCRdb lists only in-frame clones, some missing. The sample shows 140,000 or so clones, about 86% of them seen only once. V was trimmed by 6 bases and J by 4 bases, leaving 12 bases between them. Germline-derived CDR1 and CDR2 are KGHSH and LQKENI. The CDR3 loop spans 13 amino acids. These data belong to a study of T cell responses to AZD1222 COVID-19 vaccine. Background on the study: Pooling of second doses given at about 4 or about 12 weeks was done.

Study-wide results and caveats: CD4 TCRs associated with vaccination spanned spike, dominating at 160-218 and 743-854.

The sequencing here drew on peripheral blood, taken on day 0 of AZD1222 vaccination. The chain employs TRBV18 and TRBJ2-5; the D gene is possibly TRBD1 (7 bases). The sequence was collected from an adult in good health. CDR3 nucleotides: TGTGCCAGCTCCCCAGGGGGGCTAGAGACCCAGTACTTC. It codes for CASSPGGLETQYF.